The 14 T cell receptor beta chains in this list originate from one sample, sequenced in a study of beta chain features in type 1 diabetes. Overall study findings and caveats: In every one of the four CD4+ subsets, TCRB CDR3s were moderately but significantly shorter in Type 1 diabetes patients.

For these receptors, no antigen is known. Sequenced material consisted of expressed TCRB transcripts (all of the isolated RNA was reverse transcribed). Sequencing was performed with immunoSEQ multiplex PCR; in TCRdb, only in-frame clones are kept and a portion is missing. The data hold some 280,000 clones, with 14% observed a single time. Material for sequencing was naive CD4+ T cells from blood. Receptors were obtained from a man younger than 45 with type 1 diabetes.

This clone occurred a few times. The J gene is TRBJ2-5, the V gene TRBV28, with D unclear. V lost 3 bases and J 1 base, leaving 6 bases between the germline ends. The length of the CDR3 is 13 residues. CDR1 and CDR2 from the germline V gene are MDHEN and SYDVKM. For the CDR3, the DNA is TGTGCCAGCAGTTTGTCCTTCCAAGAGACCCAGTACTTC. Amino acids: CASSLSFQETQYF.

This clone was seen a handful of times. The chain employs TRBV15 and TRBJ1-1, with D hard to call. CDR1 and CDR2 from the germline V gene are LNHNV and YYDKDF (reference sequence). V was pared by 0 bases and J by 4 bases, with 6 bases between. CDR3 length: 13 residues. CDR3 sequence: CATSRDRSTEAFF. CDR3 bases: TGTGCCACCAGCAGAGACCGCAGCACTGAAGCTTTCTTT.

This clone has only a few counts. CDR3 coding DNA: TGTGCCAGCAGCTCTGGACTGTCAGACGGTCAGCCCCAGCATTTT. It is translated as CASSSGLSDGQPQHF. This chain joins TRBV5-5 and TRBJ1-5; D unclear. Trimming cost V 3 bases and J 6 bases, with 16 bases left between them. Looked up from germline, CDR1 is SGHKS and CDR2 is YYEKEE (reference sequence). This CDR3 is 15 amino acids long. The full variable domain, in which reference TRBV5-5 and TRBJ1-5 provide the parts outside the CDR3, is DAGVTQSPTHLIKTRGQQVTLRCSPISGHKSVSWYQQVLGQGPQFIFQYYEKEERGRGNFPDRFSARQFPNYSSELNVNALLLGDSALYLCASSSGLSDGQPQHFGDGTRLSIL.

J is TRBJ2-1 and V is TRBV6-5; TRBD1 agrees at 8 bases. J lost 0 bases, V lost 0 bases, and 1 base had no gene match. The CDR3 has 16 amino acids. In germline, CDR1 is MNHEY, CDR2 SVGAGI. The CDR3 here is CASSYSGTGSYNEQFF. In DNA form, the CDR3 reads TGTGCCAGCAGTTACTCCGGGACAGGCTCCTACAATGAGCAGTTCTTC.

This clone has more than one count but fewer than ten. V usage is TRBV5-1 and J usage is TRBJ1-2; perhaps TRBD1 as D (6 bases). Trimming removed 4 bases at V and 6 bases at J, with 13 bases between. The CDR3 contains 13 residues. Germline V gene lookup returns CDR1 SGHRS and CDR2 YFSETQ. The chain's CDR3 is CASSPGGSNGYTF. The CDR3 DNA sequence: TGCGCCAGCAGCCCGGGGGGCAGTAATGGCTACACCTTC.

Comments on this clone: In the same sample, other DNA sequences code for this CDR3. This chain uses TRBV9 with TRBJ1-2; D possibly corresponds to TRBD1 (5 bases). V was cut by 3 bases and J by 5 bases, with 14 bases left in between. CDR1 is SGDLS, CDR2 YYNGEE, per germline. The CDR3 runs to 14 residues. CDR3 loop: CASSATQGSYGYTF. As DNA, the CDR3 is TGTGCCAGCAGCGCCACTCAGGGTTCGTATGGCTACACCTTC.

The chain carries TRBV7-6 and TRBJ2-1; 9 nucleotides align to TRBD2. The germline V gene has CDR1 SGHVS and CDR2 FNYEAQ. V dropped 5 bases and J dropped 8; count of bases not matched to a gene: 7. The length of the CDR3 is 14 residues. CDR3 loop: CASSPKREVDEQFF. As DNA, the CDR3 is TGTGCCAGCAGCCCAAAGCGGGAGGTCGATGAGCAGTTCTTC.

This clone was counted between two and nine times. The chain employs TRBV9 and TRBJ2-1, with 9 bases lining up with TRBD1. The germline V gene has CDR1 SGDLS and CDR2 YYNGEE. CDR3 length: 14 residues. Losses at the gene ends were 6 bases for V and 3 bases for J; bases not matched to a gene: 4. This chain's CDR3 is CASTGQGNYNEQFF. CDR3 nucleotide sequence: TGTGCCAGCACCGGACAGGGGAACTACAATGAGCAGTTCTTC.

With regard to this clone: The sample has other DNA sequences that encode this CDR3 too. V usage is TRBV5-1 and J usage is TRBJ2-1; 12 nucleotides agree with TRBD2. Germline values: CDR1 SGHRS, CDR2 YFSETQ. The V gene end was trimmed by 0 bases and the J gene end by 6 bases; junction bases not matched to a gene: 1. There are 15 residues in the CDR3. The CDR3, as DNA: TGCGCCAGCAGCTTGGGACTAGCGGGAGTCAATGAGCAGTTCTTC. It codes for CASSLGLAGVNEQFF.

The rearrangement joins TRBV7-9 to TRBJ2-1; 7 bases line up with TRBD2. The trim removed 5 bases at V and 8 bases at J, leaving 15 bases unmatched. CDR1 and CDR2 from the germline V gene are SEHNR and FQNEAQ (reference sequence). The CDR3 extends over 16 amino acids. The CDR3 region is CASSPQTSAWGYEQFF. The CDR3, as DNA: TGTGCCAGCAGCCCCCAAACTAGCGCCTGGGGTTATGAGCAGTTCTTC. The whole variable domain, remainder taken from reference TRBV7-9 and TRBJ2-1, is DTGVSQNPRHKITKRGQNVTFRCDPISEHNRLYWYRQTLGQGPEFLTYFQNEAQLEKSRLLSDRFSAERPKGSFSTLEIQRTEQGDSAMYLCASSPQTSAWGYEQFFGPGTRLTVL.

This chain connects TRBV9 to TRBJ2-5; D uncertain. Germline V gene lookup returns CDR1 SGDLS and CDR2 YYNGEE. The CDR3 totals 10 residues. Trimming pared 7 bases from V and 5 bases from J, leaving 6 bases between. CDR3 sequence (DNA): TGTGCCAGCGGAGAGGAGACCCAGTACTTC. It specifies CASGEETQYF.

The chain recombines TRBV7-3 with TRBJ2-7; D perhaps matches TRBD2 (6 bases). The germline CDR1 and CDR2 sequences are SGHTA and FQGTGA. This CDR3 is 13 amino acids long. The V end lost 5 bases, the J end lost 8 bases, and 16 bases lay between the germline ends. The DNA for the CDR3 is TGTGCCAGCAGCCCAGTAGCGGATTCCCAGCAGTACTTC. Translation: CASSPVADSQQYF.

The CDR3 sequence: CASIGRFDTEQFF. The CDR3 region has the DNA TGTGCCAGCATAGGGAGATTTGACACTGAGCAGTTCTTC. The V gene is TRBV14, the J gene TRBJ2-1, with D tentatively TRBD2 (5 bases). CDR1 and CDR2 (germline): SGHDN, FVKESK. V lost 7 bases, J lost 9 bases, and 16 bases lay in between. CDR3 length: 13 residues.

This clone was picked up a small number of times. The V and J genes are TRBV19 and TRBJ1-1; 8 positions match TRBD1. CDR1 LNHDA and CDR2 SQIVND come from the germline V gene (reference sequence). V lost 7 bases, J lost 5 bases, and 12 bases stayed unmatched. The CDR3 spans 15 residues. In DNA, the CDR3 is TGTGCCAGTACCCCTGATTTGAACAGGGGGACTGAAGCTTTCTTT. Its protein is CASTPDLNRGTEAFF.